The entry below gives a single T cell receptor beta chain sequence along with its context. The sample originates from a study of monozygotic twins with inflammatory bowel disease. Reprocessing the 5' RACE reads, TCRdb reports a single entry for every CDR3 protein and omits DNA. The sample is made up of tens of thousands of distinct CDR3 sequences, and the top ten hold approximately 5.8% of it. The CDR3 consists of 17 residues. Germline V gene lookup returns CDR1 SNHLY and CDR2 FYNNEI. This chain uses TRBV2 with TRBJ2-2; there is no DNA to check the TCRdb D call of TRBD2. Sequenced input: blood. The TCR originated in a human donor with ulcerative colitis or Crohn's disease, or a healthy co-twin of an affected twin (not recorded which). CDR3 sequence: CASSPETSGGAGGELFF.